Below are 17 T cell receptor beta chains sequenced from a single sample in a study of blood T cell repertoires in COVID-19. Sequencing was performed with immunoSEQ multiplex PCR; in TCRdb, only in-frame clones are kept and a portion is missing. The sample has under 400,000 clones; more than 75% are singletons. Sequenced input: peripheral blood. These receptors originate from a woman aged 25-40 years with COVID-19, enrolled during active disease.

The V and J genes are TRBV5-4 and TRBJ2-7, with TRBD1 matching 9 bases. V dropped 0 bases and J dropped 6; count of bases not matched to a gene: 4. The CDR3 runs to 14 residues. Germline V CDR1 and CDR2: SGHNT, YYREEE (reference sequence). CDR3 region: CASSLGGTGSEQYF. The DNA of the CDR3 is TGTGCCAGCAGCTTGGGTGGGACAGGGAGCGAGCAGTACTTC.

In regard to this clone: The sample carries other DNA sequences with the same CDR3. The chain links TRBV10-2 to TRBJ2-7, with a possible D match to TRBD1 (5 bases). The CDR3 spans 13 residues. Trimming removed 6 bases from V and 0 bases from J, with 9 bases in between. The V gene's germline CDR1 is WSHSY and CDR2 SAAADI. The CDR3: CASRETGSYEQYF. The CDR3, as DNA: TGCGCCAGCAGGGAAACAGGCTCCTACGAGCAGTACTTC.

The gene calls are TRBV30 and TRBJ1-1; 9 positions match TRBD1. The V gene end was trimmed by 5 bases and the J gene end by 7 bases; junction bases not matched to a gene: 11. The CDR3 totals 14 residues. Germline CDR1 is GTSNPN and CDR2 is SVGIG (reference sequence). In DNA, the CDR3 is TGTGCCTGGGGGGGACAGGGAGGTTATGGTGAAGCTTTCTTT. Translated, it gives CAWGGQGGYGEAFF.

The chain has TRBV5-1 and TRBJ2-7; 7 nucleotides align to TRBD1. The CDR3 has 16 amino acids. Germline CDR1 SGHRS, CDR2 YFSETQ. V was pared by 4 bases and J by 2 bases, with 12 bases of the junction left unmatched. The CDR3 region has the DNA TGCGCCAGCAGCCCTGTCAGGACAGGCGCTACCTACGAGCAGTACTTC. Its protein is CASSPVRTGATYEQYF.

The chain recombines TRBV6-2 or TRBV6-3 with TRBJ2-7; D is uncertain. This CDR3 contains 14 residues. CDR1 MNHEY and CDR2 SVGEGT come from the germline V gene. Trimming removed 0 bases from V and 0 bases from J, with 6 bases in between. The CDR3 sequence is CASSYSISSYEQYF. The CDR3 bases are TGTGCCAGCAGTTACTCGATTAGCTCCTACGAGCAGTACTTC.

The chain joins TRBV3-1 (or the pseudogene TRBV3-2) to TRBJ2-5, with D possibly TRBD1 on 5 matching bases. Germline V gene sequence: CDR1 LGHDT, CDR2 YNNKEL (reference sequence). Trimming took 1 base from V and 4 from J, leaving 16 bases between them. The CDR3 sequence is 16 residues long. The DNA for the CDR3 is TGTGCCAGCAGCCAAGTCTCGAAGGGGCGACGAGAGACCCAGTACTTC. Translating gives CASSQVSKGRRETQYF.

The chain is built from TRBV7-8 and TRBJ2-2, with D possibly being TRBD1 (6 bases). The CDR3 sequence is 15 residues long. Trimming left V 3 bases short and J 1 base short, with 9 bases between. CDR1 SGHVS and CDR2 FQNEAQ come from the germline V gene. The DNA for the CDR3 is TGTGCCAGCAGCTTTGGACAGATGAACACCGGGGAGCTGTTTTTT. Translation: CASSFGQMNTGELFF. Full variable domain (missing parts from reference TRBV7-8 and TRBJ2-2): GAGVSQSPRYKVAKRGQDVALRCDPISGHVSLFWYQQALGQGPEFLTYFQNEAQLDKSGLPSDRFFAERPEGSVSTLKIQRTQQEDSAVYLCASSFGQMNTGELFFGEGSRLTVL.

This clone was picked up one time. The chain has TRBV5-4 and TRBJ2-7, with TRBD1 matching 7 bases. V was clipped by 4 bases and J by 2 bases; unmatched bases: 6. The CDR3 totals 14 residues. Per germline, CDR1 SGHNT and CDR2 YYREEE (reference sequence). CDR3 loop: CASSIGQATYEQYF. The CDR3 coding sequence is TGTGCCAGCAGCATCGGACAGGCAACCTACGAGCAGTACTTC.

The chain links TRBV7-8 to TRBJ2-1, with TRBD2 identical over 8 bases. The CDR3 spans 15 residues. The germline gives CDR1 SGHVS, CDR2 FQNEAQ. The trim removed 4 bases at V and 5 bases at J, leaving 7 bases unmatched. CDR3: CASSSLAGVHNEQFF. CDR3 DNA: TGTGCCAGCAGCTCCCTAGCGGGTGTACACAATGAGCAGTTCTTC.

This clone has only one observation. The CDR3 loop is CASSPVDYDNEQFF. The CDR3 nucleotides read TGTGCCAGCAGCCCCGTGGACTATGACAATGAGCAGTTCTTC. The chain joins TRBV6-5 to TRBJ2-1; a possible D gene is TRBD2 (6 bases). V lost 6 bases, J lost 5 bases, and 14 bases lay in between. CDR3 length: 14 residues. Germline V lookup: CDR1 MNHEY, CDR2 SVGAGI.

The chain employs TRBV11-2 and TRBJ1-1, with D hard to call. Germline V lookup: CDR1 SGHAT, CDR2 FQNNGV. CDR3 length equals 11 residues. V lost 5 bases and J lost 11, with 12 bases in between. The DNA for the CDR3 is TGTGCCAGCAGCCTCAGAACGGGGGCTTTCTTT. Its protein product is CASSLRTGAFF.

There are a few counts of this clone. J is TRBJ2-1 and V is TRBV15; 11 bases align to TRBD2. V dropped 11 bases and J dropped 4; count of bases not matched to a gene: 10. This CDR3 has 15 amino acids. The germline V gene has CDR1 LNHNV and CDR2 YYDKDF (reference sequence). This chain's CDR3 is CACEQGTSGYNEQFF. The CDR3 DNA sequence: TGTGCCTGCGAACAGGGGACTAGCGGATACAATGAGCAGTTCTTC.

V is TRBV3-1 (or the pseudogene TRBV3-2) and J is TRBJ2-7, with D maybe TRBD1 (6 bases). Germline V lookup: CDR1 LGHDT, CDR2 YNNKEL (reference sequence). The germline V and J ends were trimmed by 4 bases and 5 bases, with 21 bases remaining between them. There are 16 residues in the CDR3. CDR3 in DNA: TGTGCCAGCAGCCCCTCGTACAGGGTTTTAATCCACGAGCAGTACTTC. It encodes CASSPSYRVLIHEQYF.

V is TRBV28 and J is TRBJ2-3; D gene uncertain. Germline V gene data show CDR1 as MDHEN and CDR2 as SYDVKM. This CDR3 contains 16 residues. Trimming took 6 bases from V and 0 from J, leaving 16 bases between them. The CDR3 is CASRNTKTTSTDTQYF. For the CDR3, the DNA is TGTGCCAGCAGGAATACAAAAACGACTAGCACAGATACGCAGTATTTT.

The rearrangement uses TRBV10-3 and TRBJ1-1; tentatively, D is TRBD1 (5 bases). Germline V gene lookup returns CDR1 ENHRY and CDR2 SYGVKD. CDR3 size: 14 residues. CDR3 amino acids: CAHRDSRLGTEAFF. The DNA of the CDR3 is TGTGCACACAGAGACAGCAGGTTGGGCACTGAAGCTTTCTTT.

The CDR3: CASSSDRGGQPYSNQPQHF. CDR3 DNA: TGTGCCAGTAGTTCCGACCGGGGGGGACAGCCCTATAGCAATCAGCCCCAGCATTTT. This sequence joins TRBV19 and TRBJ1-5, with 7 nucleotides matching TRBD1. Germline V CDR1 and CDR2: LNHDA, SQIVND (reference sequence). The CDR3 is 19 amino acids. The ends lost 5 bases at V and 0 bases at J; junction bases unmatched: 16. The full variable domain, its missing parts supplied by reference TRBV19 and TRBJ1-5, is DGGITQSPKYLFRKEGQNVTLSCEQNLNHDAMYWYRQDPGQGLRLIYYSQIVNDFQKGDIAEGYSVSREKKESFPLTVTSAQKNPTAFYLCASSSDRGGQPYSNQPQHFGDGTRLSIL.

The V and J genes are TRBV14 and TRBJ2-1; 12 bases line up with TRBD2. CDR3 size: 16 residues. After removal of 2 bases from V and 6 bases from J, the junction contained 5 bases not matched to a gene. Per germline, CDR1 SGHDN and CDR2 FVKESK. This chain's CDR3 is CASSQSSGRAGNEQFF. As DNA, the CDR3 is TGTGCCAGCAGCCAATCTAGCGGGAGGGCGGGCAATGAGCAGTTCTTC.